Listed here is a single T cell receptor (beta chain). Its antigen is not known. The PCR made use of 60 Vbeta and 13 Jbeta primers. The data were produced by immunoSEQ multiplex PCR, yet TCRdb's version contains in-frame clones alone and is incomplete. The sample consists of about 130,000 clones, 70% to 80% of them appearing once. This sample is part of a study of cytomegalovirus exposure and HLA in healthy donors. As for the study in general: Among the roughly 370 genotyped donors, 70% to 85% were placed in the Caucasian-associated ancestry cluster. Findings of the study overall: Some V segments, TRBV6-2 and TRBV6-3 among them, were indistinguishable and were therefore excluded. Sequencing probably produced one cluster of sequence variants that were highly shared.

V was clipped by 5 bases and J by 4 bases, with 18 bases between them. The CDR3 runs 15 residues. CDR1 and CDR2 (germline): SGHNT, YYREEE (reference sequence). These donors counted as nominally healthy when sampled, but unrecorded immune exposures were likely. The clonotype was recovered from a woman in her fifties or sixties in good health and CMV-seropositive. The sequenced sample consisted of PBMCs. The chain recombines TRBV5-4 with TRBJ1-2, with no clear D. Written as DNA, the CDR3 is TGTGCCAGCAGTCCTAGTACCCCCGGCGGCTATGGCTACACCTTC. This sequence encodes CASSPSTPGGYGYTF.